This T cell receptor (beta chain) derives from a study of prognosis after radiotherapy for stage I lung cancer. Study-wide context: A few patients developed post-radiotherapy distant metastases at median around 7 months; over 14 had no significant progression.

To note about this clonotype: Its antigen is unknown. Mismatch with germline at one junction end may stem from a read error.

Broader study findings: There was a fall in unique TCR clone counts after stereotactic body radiation therapy, median 10,088 versus 6,861. The question of whether the expanded TCR clones were tumor-specific was not determined.

From germline, CDR1 is PRHDT and CDR2 FYEKMQ (reference sequence). The CDR3 totals 16 residues. Multiplex PCR in two rounds served to amplify TCR beta CDR3 from genomic DNA. For every TRBV and TRBJ gene, a specific primer was used in first-round PCR. TCRdb ran MiXCR on the multiplex PCR reads and lists one entry per CDR3 protein. The sample carries 50,000 to 75,000 distinct CDR3 sequences, around 27% recorded once. The source is a donor older than 45 with non-small cell lung cancer. The rearrangement uses TRBV13 and TRBJ2-1, with 7 bases fitting TRBD2. The source was PBMCs, collected before or after stereotactic body radiation therapy (not recorded which). The CDR3 bases are TGCGCCAGCAGCTTACCCGTGACTAGCAGATACAATGAGCAGTTCTTC. Translated, it gives CASSLPVTSRYNEQFF.